This T cell receptor beta chain was identified in a study of cytomegalovirus exposure and HLA in healthy donors (dated by TCRdb to 2016 to 2017). In terms of the full investigation: In an earlier analysis of around 540 of the donors, about 260 Gb of sequence data and 90 million to 120 million unique TCR beta sequences from about 179 million T cells were reported. HLA typing included class I and class II loci at four-digit resolution. Rather than using new phenotypic data, the later analysis identified candidate immune exposures from TCR beta sequences and from how often those sequences occurred across donors. High-throughput TCR immunosequencing, statistical association of individual TCRs with disease status, and machine learning were combined to predict cytomegalovirus infection status. The study used immunosequencing to profile the T cell repertoires of around 600 subjects and linked those repertoires to cytomegalovirus serostatus. Among 300 to 500 genotyped donors of the cohort, an average of about 220,000 unique TCR beta nucleotide sequences was sequenced per donor, of which approximately 19% were non-productive. A later genetic analysis used genome-wide SNP genotypes for about 65% of the roughly 670 donors, treating that subset as a discovery cohort. Donor age, sex, ethnicity and CMV serostatus were compiled alongside the repertoire data. To decide whether each TCR beta V gene segment behaved as functional or pseudogenic, an earlier analysis of some 570 of the donors relied on high-throughput TCR beta sequencing. The study aimed to test whether signatures of past pathogen exposure could be identified by cataloging public T cell receptors. Because of strong linkage in the cohort, a few DR-DQ haplotypes were treated as single units for association and clustering. Every discovery cohort repertoire had been produced on one sequencing platform. In addition to the first cohort of around 670 subjects, a separate validation cohort of 120 different subjects was used. Typing coverage differed by locus: A, B, C, DRB1 and DQB1 were typed in about 629-640 donors, DQA1 in 500 to 550, DPA1 in 600 to 610, and DPB1 in about 450. To study patterns of TCR occurrence, a later analysis re-analyzed previously published TCR beta repertoires from hundreds of donors and added high-resolution HLA genotyping. The genetic ancestry cluster associated with self-reported Caucasian donors included over 65% of the roughly 410 genotyped donors. Approximately 310 gigabases of sequencing data and around 88 million unique TCR sequences made up an early release that covered roughly 670 HLA-typed donors. The study at large found these results: The classifier was reported to diagnose cytomegalovirus status with high specificity and sensitivity in both the original and validation cohorts. A further reported finding was that TCR beta sequences accurately predicted the HLA-A and HLA-B alleles for most subjects in the first cohort. A later genetic analysis associated a missense DCLRE1C variant with V-gene and J-gene trimming of TCR beta chains, and an independent cohort replicated the association. The sequencing pipeline was judged likely to have produced a cluster of highly shared sequence variants as a technical artifact. In a later analysis, the rate of TCR association differed among HLA loci, with DRB1 alleles having the most associated TCRs and HLA-C alleles having the fewest. A total of 150 to 200 TCR beta chains were listed by the study as associated with cytomegalovirus. When HLA alleles, especially DR and DQ, strongly co-occurred, TCR associations were difficult to assign to individual alleles. In a later analysis, HLA-associated TCR beta chains were found to be more clonally expanded and to have lower generation probabilities than equally common non-associated chains. The authors suggested that the approach could potentially be generalized to other disease states and immunological phenotypes. A few of the identified cytomegalovirus-associated TCR beta chains were confirmed in vitro to be specific for cytomegalovirus antigens. In an earlier analysis of 587 of the donors, most TCR beta V segments appeared in productive rearrangements about 90% or about 30% of the time, broadly matching IMGT annotations. Correlated functional status among segregating V segments might be attributable to linkage disequilibrium, but an unknown experimental factor could not be ruled out. Because counts were too low, under 20 rarely observed V segments, including chromosome 9 orphons, were left out of the earlier analysis of some 600 of the donors. The cohort was sequenced for TCR beta chains only, and without alpha or paired-chain data the features that could be detected were limited. Because HLA typing was unavailable for some donors at each locus, only the typed subset was used in association tests. In a later analysis, around 17,000 TCR beta sequences were associated with specific HLA alleles at a false discovery rate of 0.05. Roughly uniform sequencing depth across donors was assumed in presence/absence analyses, although this assumption may not hold. In a later genetic analysis, fewer N-insertions in productive TCRs were reported among donors in an Asian-associated ancestry cluster than the roughly 640-donor mean. Most TCR sequences were seen in very few donors, while some public TCRs were found in many individuals. Because the 87-base-pair reads could not distinguish some IMGT-functional V segments, including TRBV6-2 and TRBV6-3, those segments were excluded. According to a later analysis, parvovirus B19, influenza, CMV and Epstein-Barr virus appeared linked to several top co-occurrence clusters. For the cohort, immune exposure information was limited to CMV serostatus. Most CMV-associated TCR beta chains appeared to be HLA-restricted in a later analysis, and the HLA associations seemed to be driven largely by CMV exposure.

This clone has a handful of counts. The antigen it recognizes is unknown. Nothing much larger sits one base from this clone, and base qualities are not available. The CDR3 spans 14 residues, from the cysteine through the phenylalanine. Only the CDR3 part of the read is kept: 42 bases, read in frame from the first base. Library prep was done by the immunoSEQ multiplex PCR assay. A mixture of 60 forward primers for TCR Vbeta segments and 13 reverse primers for TCR Jbeta segments was used in the multiplex PCR. The CDR3 region of rearranged TCR beta genes was amplified from genomic DNA by a multiplex PCR assay. On the Illumina HiSeq System, the amplified TCR beta libraries were sequenced as 87-base-pair reads. In the source study's methods: In a later analysis, tens of millions of unique TCR beta chains were counted across the 500 to 700 repertoires, and around 10 million of these chains were shared by at least two donors. A nearest-neighbor algorithm error-corrected the raw reads and collapsed the reads into unique sequences, merging closely related sequences to remove PCR and sequencing errors. V, D and J gene segments were assigned by aligning CDR3 sequences to IMGT reference sequences. For a sequence to be retained, at least a six-nucleotide match to both a V gene segment and a J gene segment was required. A rearrangement counted as productive if the CDR3 had no stop codons and remained in frame with V and J, and every other rearrangement counted as non-productive. CDR3 was defined by IMGT convention, running from the second conserved V-encoded cysteine to the conserved J-encoded phenylalanine. Sequences without an unambiguous match to a single V gene segment were excluded from the earlier analysis of several hundred of the donors. In an earlier analysis of more than 500 of the donors, a V segment was called functional when productive rearrangements were above 56.7%, and segregating when the standard deviation between donors exceeded 5%. A statistical classification framework was built to diagnose cytomegalovirus status from the catalog of TCR beta chain sequences. A later analysis assigned V and J genes by comparing TCR nucleotide sequences with IMGT/GENE-DB human TR gene sequences. In a later analysis, CDR3 sequences and most-parsimonious VDJ recombination scenarios were assigned using the TCRdist pipeline. In a later analysis, each TCR beta chain was defined by its CDR3 amino acid sequence together with its V-gene family, and reads without a unique V-gene family were excluded. To address suspected cross-contamination and a sequencing artifact, a later analysis removed around 600 highly shared, low-generation-probability nucleotide sequences. In a later analysis, a clonal expansion index for each public chain was calculated from normalized within-repertoire ranks of inferred template counts. In a later analysis, generation probabilities were computed with a VDJ recombination model fitted to out-of-frame rearrangements, and the resulting probabilities were checked against IGoR. Hypergeometric tests were used in a later analysis to score TCR-TCR, TCR-HLA and TCR-CMV co-occurrence, with a repertoire-size bias correction applied to the TCR pairs. A later analysis estimated false discovery rates by permuting HLA or CMV assignments 20 times. A later analysis grouped co-occurring TCRs with DBSCAN, adding TCRdist sequence similarity when clustering within HLA-allele-positive subsets. For co-occurrence clustering, repertoires with fewer than 30,000 or more than 120,000 public chains were excluded, along with roughly 5 repertoires with anomalous nucleotide sharing. As stored in TCRdb, this immuneACCESS dataset retains in-frame rearrangements with V and J assigned. A fraction of the clones does not appear; measured against another copy, unresolved V genes explain less than half of the discrepancy, and the remainder lacks a known reason. V, J and clone size are those of that table, while D and trimming were read from the DNA. Across this sample there are some 200,000 clones, with around 83% seen only once. The ten largest clonotypes hold 1.4% of the sample.

In total, approximately 690 healthy bone marrow donors made up the cohort. At the time of sampling, every cohort member was nominally healthy, though immune exposures that went unrecorded were likely present. The donor was CMV seronegative and belonged to the group of 352 seronegative cohort members. Each donor provided a peripheral blood sample, and peripheral blood mononuclear cells were used for TCR beta sequencing. Genomic DNA was extracted from the blood cell samples with the Qiagen DNeasy Blood Extraction Kit. This chain joins TRBV21-1 to TRBJ1-1; TRBD1, the table's D call, lacks a check against the DNA. TRBV21-1 is described as a pseudogene. The sequence derives from a girl under 18 in good health and CMV-seronegative. Sequencing used PBMCs. The CDR3 corresponds to CASSKGDRNTEAFF. The sequenced DNA is TGTGCCAGCAGCAAAGGGGACAGGAACACTGAAGCTTTCTTT.